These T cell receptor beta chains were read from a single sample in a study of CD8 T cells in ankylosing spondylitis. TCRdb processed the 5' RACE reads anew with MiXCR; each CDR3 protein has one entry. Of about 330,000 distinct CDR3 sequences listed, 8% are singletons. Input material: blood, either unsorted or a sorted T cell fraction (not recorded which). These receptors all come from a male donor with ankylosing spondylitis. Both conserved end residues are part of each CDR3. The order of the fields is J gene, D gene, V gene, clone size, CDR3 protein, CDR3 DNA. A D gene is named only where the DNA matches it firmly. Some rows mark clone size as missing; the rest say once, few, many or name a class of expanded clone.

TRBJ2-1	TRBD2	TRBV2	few	CASGPGGVAGGNEQFF	TGTGCCAGCGGCCCCGGGGGGGTAGCGGGAGGAAATGAGCAGTTCTTC
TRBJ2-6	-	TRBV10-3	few	CAISDRAYPVSGANVLTF	TGTGCCATCAGTGACCGAGCATACCCGGTCTCTGGGGCCAACGTCCTGACTTTC
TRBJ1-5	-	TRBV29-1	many	CSVGGGGGGNQPQHF	TGCAGCGTTGGTGGGGGAGGGGGAGGCAATCAGCCCCAGCATTTT
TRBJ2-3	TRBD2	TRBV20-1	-	CSAPLAPAVDTQYF	TGCAGTGCTCCACTAGCGCCAGCGGTAGATACGCAGTATTTT
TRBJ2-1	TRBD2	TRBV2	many	CASSEAGGAHNEQFF	TGTGCCAGCAGTGAGGCGGGGGGAGCACACAATGAGCAGTTCTTC
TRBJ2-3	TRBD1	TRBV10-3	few	CAISVTPGQGWDF	TGTGCCATCAGCGTTACGCCGGGACAGGGCTGGGATTTT
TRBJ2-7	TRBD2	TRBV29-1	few	CSALTSVAVQYF	TGCAGCGCCCTGACTAGCGTGGCGGTGCAGTACTTC
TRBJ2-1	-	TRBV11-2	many	CASSLSLFGRGKQFF	TGTGCCAGCAGCTTAAGTCTTTTCGGGCGGGGAAAGCAGTTCTTC
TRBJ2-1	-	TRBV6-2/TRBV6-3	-	CASSDVTRRNEQFF	TGTGCCAGCAGTGATGTGACTAGACGAAATGAGCAGTTCTTC
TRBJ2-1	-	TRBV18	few	CASSPPANEQFF	TGTGCCAGCTCACCACCGGCCAATGAGCAGTTCTTC
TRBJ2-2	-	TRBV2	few	CASTGLVNTGELFF	TGTGCCAGCACGGGACTTGTAAACACCGGGGAGCTGTTTTTT
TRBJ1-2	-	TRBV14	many	CASSQDSEYGYTF	TGTGCCAGCAGCCAAGATTCCGAGTATGGCTACACCTTC
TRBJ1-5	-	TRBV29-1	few	CSVQRSGDQPQHF	TGCAGCGTCCAGAGATCAGGGGATCAGCCCCAGCATTTT
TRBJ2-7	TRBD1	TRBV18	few	CASSPGTGPDSWQYF	TGTGCCAGCTCACCCGGGACAGGCCCCGACAGTTGGCAGTACTTC
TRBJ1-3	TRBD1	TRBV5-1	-	CASSEIAGTGNGNTIYF	TGCGCCAGCAGCGAGATCGCCGGGACAGGGAATGGAAACACCATATATTTT
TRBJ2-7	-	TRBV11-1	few	CASSLQGIGEQYF	TGTGCCAGCAGCCTACAGGGTATAGGCGAGCAGTACTTC
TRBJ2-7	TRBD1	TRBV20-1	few	CSARPIGQGSYEQYF	TGCAGTGCTAGGCCAATTGGACAGGGGTCCTACGAGCAGTACTTC
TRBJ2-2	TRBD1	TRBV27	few	CASSYTDRGNTGELFF	TGTGCCAGCAGTTATACCGACAGGGGTAACACCGGGGAGCTGTTTTTT
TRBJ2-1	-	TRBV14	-	CASSEIGLGLNNEQFF	TGTGCCAGCAGCGAAATAGGGCTGGGACTCAACAATGAGCAGTTCTTC
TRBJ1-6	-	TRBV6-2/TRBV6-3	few	CASSYSPRRGGSPLHF	TGTGCCAGCAGTTACTCGCCTCGCAGGGGTGGTTCACCCCTCCACTTT
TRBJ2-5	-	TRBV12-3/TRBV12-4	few	CASSFVQETQYF	TGTGCCAGCAGTTTTGTTCAAGAGACCCAGTACTTC
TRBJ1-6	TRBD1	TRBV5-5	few	CASSRGTANNSPLHF	TGTGCCAGCAGCCGTGGGACAGCGAATAATTCACCCCTCCACTTT
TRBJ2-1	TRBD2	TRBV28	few	CASRNQLAGVYNEQFF	TGTGCCAGCAGAAACCAACTAGCGGGGGTATACAATGAGCAGTTCTTC
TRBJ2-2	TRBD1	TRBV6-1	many	CASNGQGAPGTGELFF	TGTGCCAGCAACGGACAGGGGGCGCCGGGAACCGGGGAGCTGTTTTTT
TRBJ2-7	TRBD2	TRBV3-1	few	CASSTSGVPPYEQYF	TGTGCCAGCAGCACTAGCGGGGTTCCTCCCTACGAGCAGTACTTC
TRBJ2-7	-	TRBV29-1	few	CSVVYGNTYEQYF	TGCAGCGTTGTCTACGGGAACACCTACGAGCAGTACTTC
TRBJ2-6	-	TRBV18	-	CASSQGTFFISGANVLTF	TGTGCCAGCTCCCAGGGGACATTTTTCATCTCTGGGGCCAACGTCCTGACTTTC
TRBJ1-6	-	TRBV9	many	CASSGLVGSPLHF	TGTGCCAGCAGCGGGCTAGTGGGGAGTCCCCTCCACTTT
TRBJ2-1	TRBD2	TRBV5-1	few	CASSLGTSGRVANEQFF	TGCGCCAGCAGCTTGGGGACTAGCGGGAGGGTGGCGAATGAGCAGTTCTTC
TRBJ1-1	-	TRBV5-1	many	CASRLGVDTEAFF	TGCGCCAGCAGATTGGGGGTGGACACTGAAGCTTTCTTT
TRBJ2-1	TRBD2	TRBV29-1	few	CSVATREGGAYNEQFF	TGCAGCGTCGCAACCCGGGAGGGCGGGGCCTACAATGAGCAGTTCTTC
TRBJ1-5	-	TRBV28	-	CASSASRPQHF	TGTGCCAGCAGTGCTTCGCGGCCCCAGCATTTT
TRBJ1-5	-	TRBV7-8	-	CASSFQGTSNQPQHF	TGTGCCAGCAGCTTCCAGGGTACTAGCAATCAGCCCCAGCATTTT
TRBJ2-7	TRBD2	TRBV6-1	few	CASSKPGGYEQYF	TGTGCCAGCAGTAAGCCGGGAGGCTACGAGCAGTACTTC
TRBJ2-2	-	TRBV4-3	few	CASSHLNTGELFF	TGCGCCAGCAGCCACCTCAACACCGGGGAGCTGTTTTTT
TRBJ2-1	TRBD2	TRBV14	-	CASSPTSGTHNEQFF	TGTGCCAGCAGCCCCACTAGCGGGACCCACAATGAGCAGTTCTTC
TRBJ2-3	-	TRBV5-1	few	CASSLGGRIQDTQYF	TGCGCCAGCAGCTTGGGGGGCAGGATTCAAGATACGCAGTATTTT